The sequence of this TCR beta chain was determined in a study of shared clonotypes between healthy human individuals. Background on the study: Every donor yielded three CD4 naive, three CD4 memory, two CD8 naive and one CD8 memory plate. Whole-study findings and limits: The study drew on few donors, limiting represented genetic and exposure-history diversity.

To note about this clone: The antigen remains unidentified.

Germline V lookup: CDR1 LNHDA, CDR2 SQIVND (reference sequence). The CDR3 spans 13 residues. Trimming at V came to 3 bases and at J to 12 bases, leaving 8 bases not matched to a gene. Only in-frame clones appear in the TCRdb table, and some are missing; sequencing was by immunoSEQ multiplex PCR. The top ten clones hold about 1.5% of a sample with some 1 million clones, roughly 75% of them seen once. The chain combines TRBV19 with TRBJ1-5, with 7 bases aligning to TRBD1. The sequencing sample was made of memory CD4+ T cells sorted from blood. Subset of the sample: CD45RA-negative fraction. This TCR was recovered from a man younger than 35 in good health. The CDR3 sequence: CASSMGTASVQHF. In DNA form, the CDR3 reads TGTGCCAGTAGTATGGGGACAGCTTCGGTCCAGCATTTT.